Listed here are 20 T cell receptor beta chains from one sample, sequenced in a study of T cell clusters in autoimmune cytopenias (dated by TCRdb to the late 2010s). TRB amplification used approximately 0.25 ug of peripheral blood genomic DNA, tens of thousands of genome equivalents, per sample. The sequencer listed for this sample is Illumina MiSeq. TRB rearrangements were amplified by multiplex PCR using a touch-down protocol with TRB-A and TRB-B primer pools mixed in one tube. TCRdb reprocessed the sequencing reads and holds a single record per CDR3 protein sequence, with no DNA. The sample table includes 650 to 750 distinct CDR3 sequences. The ten largest account for 20% to 25% of the sample. The same specimen was also included in a second study, on T cell repertoires in aging, cancer and after chemotherapy.

The sequenced sample consisted of peripheral blood. The receptors shown here come from a human donor in good health.

Considering frequency, this clonotype is large. The genes are TRBV29-1 and TRBJ2-1; TCRdb names TRBD1, which stays unverified in the absence of DNA. Germline V lookup: CDR1 SQVTM, CDR2 ANQGSEA. The CDR3 runs to 16 residues. CDR3 in amino acids: CSVGEAPQSSYNEQFF.

This chain joins TRBV7-3 and TRBJ2-3; TCRdb's D call of TRBD1 is untestable without DNA. CDR1 is SGHTA, CDR2 FQGTGA, per germline. This CDR3 is built from 16 residues. This CDR3 reads CASSLIPGGGTDTQYF.

By frequency, this clonotype registers medium-sized. The chain links TRBV5-1 to TRBJ1-4. This CDR3 spans 13 amino acids. Germline values: CDR1 SGHRS, CDR2 YFSETQ. CDR3 sequence reads: CASRSPWDEKLFF. Supplemented by reference TRBV5-1 and TRBJ1-4, the full variable domain reads KAGVTQTPRYLIKTRGQQVTLSCSPISGHRSVSWYQQTPGQGLQFLFEYFSETQRNKGNFPGRFSGRQFSNSRSEMNVSTLELGDSALYLCASRSPWDEKLFFGSGTQLSVL.

The chain recombines TRBV7-3 with TRBJ2-1. Germline values: CDR1 SGHTA, CDR2 FQGTGA. This CDR3 spans 14 amino acids. The CDR3 protein is CASSLAGDYNEQFF.

This clonotype is called medium-sized based on its frequency. V gene TRBV14 combines with J gene TRBJ2-7; the D gene TCRdb calls, TRBD2, cannot be checked with no DNA. The CDR3 runs 14 residues. Germline values: CDR1 SGHDN, CDR2 FVKESK. The CDR3 loop is CASSPLAGVHEQYF.

This clonotype is called medium-sized based on its frequency. The chain employs TRBV20-1 and TRBJ2-1; lacking DNA, the TRBD2 call made by TCRdb goes unchecked. In germline, CDR1 is DFQATT, CDR2 SNEGSKA (reference sequence). This CDR3 is built from 13 residues. This chain's CDR3 is CSGEREGPNEQFF.

In terms of frequency, this clonotype is medium-sized. The chain employs TRBV20-1 and TRBJ1-2; TCRdb selects TRBD1, and the lack of DNA leaves this call unchecked. The CDR3 has 12 residues. The germline V gene has CDR1 DFQATT and CDR2 SNEGSKA (reference sequence). The CDR3: CSARGGDYGYTF.

This clonotype is called large (0.1 to 1%) based on its frequency. The rearrangement links TRBV18 to TRBJ2-1; no DNA is available, so the TRBD2 call from TCRdb remains unchecked. The CDR3 is made up of 15 amino acids. In germline, CDR1 is KGHSH, CDR2 LQKENI. CDR3 sequence: CASSPPSSGYDEQFF.

Considering frequency, this clonotype is medium-sized. V and J are TRBV14 and TRBJ1-1. Germline CDR1 reads SGHDN; CDR2 reads FVKESK. This CDR3 comprises 13 residues. CDR3 sequence reads: CASSQNQYGEAFF.

Its frequency marks this clonotype as large (0.1 to 1%). The chain is built from TRBV30 and TRBJ2-6. Germline V gives CDR1 GTSNPN, CDR2 SVGIG (reference sequence). There are 13 residues in the CDR3. CDR3 loop: CAWTGSGANVLTF. The variable domain in full, with the rest retrieved from reference TRBV30 and TRBJ2-6, is SQTIHQWPATLVQPVGSPLSLECTVEGTSNPNLYWYRQAAGRGLQLLFYSVGIGQISSEVPQNLSASRPQDRQFILSSKKLLLSDSGFYLCAWTGSGANVLTFGAGSRLTVL.

This clonotype is identified as medium-sized from frequency. The rearrangement links TRBV30 to TRBJ1-3. The length of the CDR3 is 11 residues. The germline CDR1 and CDR2 sequences are GTSNPN and SVGIG (reference sequence). This CDR3 is CACRAMDTIYF. Looking up the rest from reference TRBV30 and TRBJ1-3 gives the full variable domain: SQTIHQWPATLVQPVGSPLSLECTVEGTSNPNLYWYRQAAGRGLQLLFYSVGIGQISSEVPQNLSASRPQDRQFILSSKKLLLSDSGFYLCACRAMDTIYFGEGSWLTVV.

This clonotype is deemed large (0.1 to 1%) by its frequency. The chain is built from TRBV6-2 or TRBV6-3 and TRBJ2-5; TCRdb gives TRBD1 as the D gene, but with no DNA this cannot be confirmed. This CDR3 comprises 17 residues. Germline CDR1 and CDR2: MNHEY and SVGEGT. CDR3 amino acids: CASSSPRTQGARETQYF.

This clonotype is large by frequency. The chain couples TRBV29-1 to TRBJ1-1. This CDR3 is built from 12 residues. Germline V gives CDR1 SQVTM, CDR2 ANQGSEA. The CDR3 is CSASSTNTEAFF. Looking up the rest from reference TRBV29-1 and TRBJ1-1 gives the full variable domain: SAVISQKPSRDICQRGTSLTIQCQVDSQVTMMFWYRQQPGQSLTLIATANQGSEATYESGFVIDKFPISRPNLTFSTLTVSNMSPEDSSIYLCSASSTNTEAFFGQGTRLTVV.

The chain couples TRBV5-3 to TRBJ2-7; TCRdb selects TRBD2, and the lack of DNA leaves this call unchecked. TRBV5-3 counts as an open reading frame of uncertain function. The CDR3 spans 13 residues. The CDR3 is CARSPGLADEQYF.

Measured by frequency, this clonotype is medium-sized. This rearrangement joins TRBV4-3 to TRBJ1-2. This CDR3 comprises 14 residues. The V gene's germline CDR1 is LGHNA and CDR2 YSLEER. CDR3 protein: CASSQDGWNYGYTF.

Its frequency marks this clonotype as large. The chain uses TRBV30 and TRBJ1-4; TCRdb selects TRBD1, and the lack of DNA leaves this call unchecked. This CDR3 is 16 amino acids long. The germline gives CDR1 GTSNPN, CDR2 SVGIG (reference sequence). CDR3 sequence: CAWSSGLDRVAEKLFF.

This clonotype ranks as large in terms of frequency. This chain connects TRBV6-5 to TRBJ2-7; TCRdb's D call of TRBD1 is untestable without DNA. The CDR3 runs 12 residues. Germline V gene data show CDR1 as MNHEY and CDR2 as SVGAGI. CDR3 in amino acids: CASSRSRVEQYF.

This clonotype registers medium-sized by frequency. The rearrangement joins TRBV12-3 or TRBV12-4 to TRBJ2-3. The length of the CDR3 is 14 residues. This CDR3 is CASSLGRPTDTQYF.

This clonotype is deemed medium-sized by its frequency. V usage is TRBV4-3 and J usage is TRBJ2-1; TCRdb outputs TRBD1, but without DNA this stays unchecked. The CDR3 contains 14 residues. Germline CDR1 LGHNA, CDR2 YSLEER. The chain's CDR3 is CASSLNRGAGEQFF.

Its frequency marks this clonotype as large (0.1 to 1%). The CDR3 protein is CASSWGDASYEQYF. The chain links TRBV27 to TRBJ2-7; TCRdb's D call, TRBD1, is unchecked because there is no DNA. The CDR3 totals 14 residues. Germline assignment: CDR1 MNHEY and CDR2 SMNVEV (reference sequence).